Below, 8 T cell receptor beta chains from the same sample are listed, as sequenced in a study of cytomegalovirus exposure and HLA in healthy donors. Primers: 60 Vbeta forward and 13 Jbeta reverse. Clones were sequenced by immunoSEQ multiplex PCR, and TCRdb holds only the in-frame ones, with some missing. Here the sample spans roughly 200,000 clones, around three quarters being singletons. Sample: PBMCs. These receptor sequences come from a man aged 25 to 40 in good health and CMV-seronegative.

The chain uses TRBV10-2 and TRBJ2-1; 10 nucleotides align to TRBD1. Unmatched junction bases numbered 13, after V lost 5 bases and J lost 12 bases. The CDR3 covers 15 residues. The germline gives CDR1 WSHSY, CDR2 SAAADI. This CDR3 reads CASSKTGTGAIGQFF. The CDR3 coding sequence is TGCGCCAGCAGTAAGACCGGGACAGGGGCCATAGGGCAGTTCTTC.

The gene calls are TRBV5-1 and TRBJ2-1; D possibly corresponds to TRBD1 (6 bases). Trimming stripped 5 bases from V and 8 bases from J, with 8 bases between. Germline values: CDR1 SGHRS, CDR2 YFSETQ. The CDR3 loop spans 11 amino acids. The CDR3 nucleotides are TGCGCCAGCAGAGAGGGGGATGAGCAGTTCTTC. Its translation: CASREGDEQFF.

The chain recombines TRBV27 with TRBJ1-2, with a tentative D call TRBD1 (6 bases). The V and J ends lost 3 bases and 5 bases respectively, with 13 bases between them. This CDR3 has 14 residues. Germline values: CDR1 MNHEY, CDR2 SMNVEV (reference sequence). The CDR3 region is CASSFSGQGYGYTF. The CDR3 nucleotides are TGTGCCAGCAGTTTTTCGGGGCAGGGGTATGGCTACACCTTC.

The chain joins TRBV6-6 to TRBJ1-2, with unresolved D. The germline V gene encodes CDR1 MNHNY and CDR2 SVGAGI (reference sequence). Trimming left V 1 base short and J 3 bases short, with 9 bases between. The CDR3 loop spans 14 amino acids. The CDR3 DNA reads TGTGCCAGCAGTTACTTCGGCGGGGACTATGGCTACACCTTC. Its protein is CASSYFGGDYGYTF.

This rearrangement joins TRBV18 to TRBJ1-1; a weak D match, TRBD1 (5 bases). The CDR3 is made up of 14 amino acids. Germline CDR1 KGHSH, CDR2 LQKENI. Trimming took off 6 bases at V and 1 base at J, with 12 bases between the two ends. The CDR3 region has the DNA TGTGCCAGCTCGGGCCAAAGGGGGAACACTGAAGCTTTCTTT. Protein sequence: CASSGQRGNTEAFF.

The V call is TRBV6-4, the J call TRBJ2-3, with D maybe TRBD1 (7 bases). Germline assignment: CDR1 MRHNA and CDR2 SNTAGT. V lost 4 bases and J lost 4, with 12 bases in between. This CDR3 spans 14 amino acids. The CDR3: CASSGQGGPDTQYF. CDR3 DNA: TGTGCCAGCAGTGGCCAGGGGGGCCCAGATACGCAGTATTTT.

The rearrangement uses TRBV15 and TRBJ1-4, with 7 bases lining up with TRBD1. V was pared by 2 bases and J by 5 bases, with 5 bases of the junction left unmatched. The CDR3 runs 15 residues. CDR1 and CDR2 (germline): LNHNV, YYDKDF (reference sequence). The DNA of the CDR3 is TGTGCCACCAGCAGATCGGGACAGCTAAATGAAAAACTGTTTTTT. It is translated as CATSRSGQLNEKLFF. Combining the CDR3 with reference TRBV15 and TRBJ1-4 gives the whole variable domain DAMVIQNPRYQVTQFGKPVTLSCSQTLNHNVMYWYQQKSSQAPKLLFHYYDKDFNNEADTPDNFQSRRPNTSFCFLDIRSPGLGDTAMYLCATSRSGQLNEKLFFGSGTQLSVL.

CDR3 sequence (DNA): TGCGCCAGCAGATACGACAGGGACGGGATCTACGAGCAGTACTTC. Its protein is CASRYDRDGIYEQYF. The chain employs TRBV5-1 and TRBJ2-7, with TRBD1 identical over 7 bases. With 5 bases clipped from V and 3 bases from J, the junction kept 11 bases outside the gene matches. The germline V gene has CDR1 SGHRS and CDR2 YFSETQ. CDR3 length equals 15 residues.